These 12 T cell receptor beta chains were sequenced from one sample in a study of blood T cell repertoires in COVID-19. The protocol was immunoSEQ multiplex PCR, while the TCRdb copy is restricted to in-frame clones and leaves out a portion. The sample has 110,000 or so clones, roughly 81% seen once. Sequencing was carried out using peripheral blood. The receptors here all came from a man aged 40-49 years with acute or convalescent COVID-19.

This sequence joins TRBV10-3 and TRBJ1-4; 10 bases fit TRBD1. J lost 4 bases, V lost 10 bases, and 3 bases had no gene match. This CDR3 is built from 13 residues. CDR1 is ENHRY, CDR2 SYGVKD, per germline. The CDR3 nucleotides read TGTGCCACGACAGGGGGCTTTAATGAAAAACTGTTTTTT. This translates into CATTGGFNEKLFF.

This clone was counted a single time. V and J are TRBV10-3 and TRBJ2-7; tentatively, D is TRBD1 (6 bases). Trimming left V 2 bases short and J 1 base short, with 9 bases between. Germline assignment: CDR1 ENHRY and CDR2 SYGVKD. This CDR3 contains 14 residues. The chain's CDR3 is CAISEDTGSYEQYF. The DNA of the CDR3 is TGTGCCATCAGTGAGGATACAGGGTCCTACGAGCAGTACTTC.

V is TRBV14 and J is TRBJ1-5; no clear D. The CDR3 consists of 12 residues. From germline, CDR1 is SGHDN and CDR2 FVKESK. Trimming took off 4 bases at V and 4 bases at J, with 5 bases between the two ends. This CDR3 reads CASSLRNQPQHF. Here the CDR3 DNA reads TGTGCCAGCAGCCTCAGGAATCAGCCCCAGCATTTT.

This clone was counted only a few times. V gene TRBV4-1 combines with J gene TRBJ1-5, with TRBD1 identical over 7 bases. The CDR3 covers 17 residues. Germline trimming cut 0 bases from V and 3 bases from J; bases unmatched to any gene: 8. Germline V gene data show CDR1 as MGHRA and CDR2 as YSYEKL. The CDR3 bases are TGCGCCAGCAGCCAAGATTGGAACAGGGGATTCAATCAGCCCCAGCATTTT. Translated, it gives CASSQDWNRGFNQPQHF.

The chain uses TRBV7-9 and TRBJ1-4, with D possibly matching TRBD1 (5 bases). The V and J ends lost 4 bases and 6 bases respectively, with 15 bases between them. Germline CDR1 reads SEHNR; CDR2 reads FQNEAQ (reference sequence). The CDR3 covers 15 residues. The CDR3 loop is CASSSMGQGDEKLFF. The CDR3 DNA reads TGTGCCAGCAGCTCTATGGGGCAGGGTGATGAAAAACTGTTTTTT. Looking up the rest from reference TRBV7-9 and TRBJ1-4 gives the full variable domain: DTGVSQNPRHKITKRGQNVTFRCDPISEHNRLYWYRQTLGQGPEFLTYFQNEAQLEKSRLLSDRFSAERPKGSFSTLEIQRTEQGDSAMYLCASSSMGQGDEKLFFGSGTQLSVL.

The chain employs TRBV7-9 and TRBJ1-5; possibly TRBD1 for D (6 bases). This CDR3 comprises 17 residues. The germline V gene encodes CDR1 SEHNR and CDR2 FQNEAQ (reference sequence). V was trimmed by 5 bases and J by 6 bases, leaving 23 bases between them. This chain's CDR3 is CASSAGGGGQGVQPQHF. CDR3 DNA: TGTGCCAGCAGCGCCGGAGGTGGGGGCCAGGGTGTTCAGCCCCAGCATTTT.

The count of this clone is one. The J gene is TRBJ2-5, the V gene TRBV9; TRBD2 agrees at 9 bases. Per the germline V gene, CDR1 is SGDLS and CDR2 is YYNGEE. The CDR3 sequence is 17 residues long. The junction had 12 bases not matched to a gene; V was cut back by 3 bases and J by 3 bases. The DNA of the CDR3 is TGTGCCAGCAGCGATGGGACTAGCTATCATGGTAAAGAGACCCAGTACTTC. It encodes CASSDGTSYHGKETQYF.

The genes are TRBV6-5 and TRBJ1-2; possibly TRBD1 for D (5 bases). This CDR3 region has 15 residues. The germline V and J ends were trimmed by 0 bases and 7 bases, with 15 bases remaining between them. Germline CDR1 is MNHEY and CDR2 is SVGAGI. Here the CDR3 DNA reads TGTGCCAGCAGTTACTCGAGCTTGGGCCAGGGTGGCTACACCTTC. It encodes CASSYSSLGQGGYTF.

This chain links TRBV6-6 with TRBJ1-4; D is possibly TRBD1 (6 bases). With 6 bases removed from V and 9 bases from J, the gap between germline ends came to 14 bases. The CDR3 loop spans 13 amino acids. Per germline, CDR1 MNHNY and CDR2 SVGAGI (reference sequence). The CDR3 protein is CASRDRPVQKLFF. CDR3 sequence (DNA): TGTGCCAGCAGGGACAGACCTGTCCAAAAACTGTTTTTT.

This rearrangement joins TRBV7-9 to TRBJ1-5; D unresolved. Germline V gene lookup returns CDR1 SEHNR and CDR2 FQNEAQ (reference sequence). V dropped 1 base and J dropped 4 bases, with 5 bases sitting between them. The CDR3 is made up of 13 amino acids. The CDR3 spells CASSLVMNQPQHF. CDR3 nucleotide sequence: TGTGCCAGCAGCTTAGTCATGAATCAGCCCCAGCATTTT.

The chain joins TRBV5-1 to TRBJ2-7; a possible D gene is TRBD1 (5 bases). Germline V CDR1 and CDR2: SGHRS, YFSETQ. Deletions cut 3 bases from V and 2 bases from J, with 6 bases between. The CDR3 runs 12 residues. CDR3: CASSSDTYEQYF. The CDR3 nucleotides read TGCGCCAGCAGCTCGGACACCTACGAGCAGTACTTC.

The chain has TRBV7-9 and TRBJ1-6; maybe TRBD1 (5 bases). From germline, CDR1 is SEHNR and CDR2 FQNEAQ (reference sequence). The CDR3 sequence is 16 residues long. V was clipped by 5 bases and J by 0 bases, with 11 bases between them. The CDR3 region has the DNA TGTGCCAGCAGCCCGACAGCAAACTCCTATAATTCACCCCTCCACTTT. This gives the protein CASSPTANSYNSPLHF.